The 27 T cell receptor beta chains below all came from one sample that was sequenced in a study of T cells after yellow fever vaccination (dated by TCRdb to about 2019). The treatment or condition label, as the study defines it: live attenuated yellow fever vaccine strain. Library generation was performed with 5' RACE. Sequencing relied on an Illumina NovaSeq 6000. TCRdb's own reprocessing of the public reads used fastp at Q25 and MiXCR and kept productive beta chains. Entries are consolidated by CDR3 protein sequence, retaining the most common genes and DNA. In this sample the table shows a few hundred thousand distinct CDR3 sequences, roughly 4% of which occur a single time. The ten largest clones take up roughly 24% of the sample. Sequences were derived from PBMCs, sampled 5 days after the yellow fever booster vaccination. The receptors shown here come from a man younger than 30 who received the YFV17D yellow fever vaccine.

This clonotype was seen ten or more times. The chain employs TRBV6-2 or TRBV6-3 and TRBJ1-5; D unresolved. CDR3 length equals 13 residues. V was trimmed by 5 bases and J by 5 bases, leaving 10 bases between them. Germline assignment: CDR1 MNHEY and CDR2 SVGEGT. The CDR3 here is CASSPSTYQPQHF. DNA of the CDR3: TGTGCCAGCAGTCCTTCTACCTATCAGCCCCAGCATTTT.

This chain uses TRBV3-1 with TRBJ1-2; D may be TRBD1 (6 bases). V was shortened by 1 base and J by 4 bases, with 10 bases between the two germline ends. The CDR3 contains 14 residues. Germline CDR1 reads LGHDT; CDR2 reads YNNKEL (reference sequence). CDR3 in DNA: TGTGCCAGCAGCCAAGGGGGGGCATTCTATGGCTACACCTTC. It specifies CASSQGGAFYGYTF.

This clonotype was seen a handful of times. The rearrangement uses TRBV7-3 and TRBJ2-3; 10 nucleotides match TRBD1. The CDR3 is 15 amino acids. CDR1 is SGHTA, CDR2 FQGTGA, per germline. The V gene end was trimmed by 5 bases and the J gene end by 5 bases; junction bases not matched to a gene: 7. CDR3 sequence (DNA): TGTGCCAGCAGCCCGACAGGGGGCACCTTAGATACGCAGTATTTT. Its translation: CASSPTGGTLDTQYF.

This clonotype came up a few times. CDR3 coding DNA: TGTGCCAGCAGCCGTAGACGGAGCTCTGGGGCCAACGTCCTGACTTTC. Its translation: CASSRRRSSGANVLTF. This sequence joins TRBV7-2 and TRBJ2-6; unclear D gene. The germline V gene has CDR1 SGHTA and CDR2 FQGNSA. V was cut by 5 bases and J by 0 bases, with 11 bases left in between. This CDR3 spans 16 amino acids.

This clonotype has ten or more counts. V and J are TRBV6-2 or TRBV6-3 and TRBJ1-1, with D possibly TRBD1 on 6 matching bases. Germline values: CDR1 MNHEY, CDR2 SVGEGT. Trimming removed 6 bases from V and 2 bases from J, with 10 bases in between. The CDR3 has 13 amino acids. Here the CDR3 DNA reads TGTGCCAGCAGACGGGACACCAACACTGAAGCTTTCTTT. This sequence encodes CASRRDTNTEAFF.

In this sample, this clonotype turned up many times. This chain joins TRBV5-1 and TRBJ2-5; D remains ambiguous. V lost 0 bases, J lost 2 bases, and 14 bases lay in between. The CDR3 contains 16 residues. The germline CDR1 and CDR2 sequences are SGHRS and YFSETQ. The CDR3 bases are TGCGCCAGCAGCTTGGCCAGCTTAGGCCCGCAAGAGACCCAGTACTTC. Protein: CASSLASLGPQETQYF.

There are many counts of this clonotype. The chain is built from TRBV18 and TRBJ1-2; D unclear. Germline V gene data show CDR1 as KGHSH and CDR2 as LQKENI. The CDR3 has 14 amino acids. V dropped 2 bases and J dropped 8 bases, with 15 bases sitting between them. This chain's CDR3 is CASSPSLREEGYTF. In DNA form, the CDR3 reads TGTGCCAGCTCACCAAGTCTAAGGGAGGAGGGCTACACCTTC.

The chain carries TRBV27 and TRBJ2-7, with 8 bases that match TRBD1. From germline, CDR1 is MNHEY and CDR2 SMNVEV (reference sequence). The CDR3 loop spans 15 amino acids. V lost 5 bases and J lost 3; bases outside the gene matches: 9. Here the CDR3 reads CASSARTGSFYEQYF. Here the CDR3 DNA reads TGTGCCAGCAGTGCTCGGACAGGGTCGTTCTACGAGCAGTACTTC.

The V call is TRBV7-2, the J call TRBJ1-4; D uncertain. With 2 bases removed from V and 5 bases from J, the gap between germline ends came to 9 bases. CDR3 size: 14 residues. The germline V gene encodes CDR1 SGHTA and CDR2 FQGNSA. The CDR3 DNA reads TGTGCCAGCAGCTTAAACCTGGGAAATGAAAAACTGTTTTTT. The encoded protein is CASSLNLGNEKLFF.

The genes are TRBV11-2 and TRBJ2-5; 10 bases align to TRBD1. Germline V gene lookup returns CDR1 SGHAT and CDR2 FQNNGV. V dropped 4 bases and J dropped 2; count of bases not matched to a gene: 7. CDR3 length: 16 residues. Here the CDR3 DNA reads TGTGCCAGCAGCTCCCGGACAGGGGGGAGACAAGAGACCCAGTACTTC. Encoded protein: CASSSRTGGRQETQYF.

This sequence joins TRBV2 and TRBJ1-3; D may be TRBD1 (5 bases). This CDR3 is 15 amino acids long. Germline V gene sequence: CDR1 SNHLY, CDR2 FYNNEI. Trimming cost V 5 bases and J 1 base, with 12 bases left between them. CDR3 in DNA: TGTGCCAGCAGTATAGGGGCGGTTTCTGGAAACACCATATATTTT. This sequence encodes CASSIGAVSGNTIYF.

This clonotype came up a few times. This chain uses TRBV6-5 with TRBJ1-1; 7 nucleotides align to TRBD1. V shed 6 bases and J 13 bases; nucleotides not matched to a gene: 11. In germline, CDR1 is MNHEY, CDR2 SVGAGI. This CDR3 has 12 residues. The DNA of the CDR3 is TGTGCCAGCAGGCCCAGGGGGAGGGTAGATTTCTTT. This translates into CASRPRGRVDFF.

This clonotype turned up a few times. The chain uses TRBV5-1 and TRBJ1-3; D is uncertain. Germline loops: CDR1 SGHRS, CDR2 YFSETQ. Trimming took off 0 bases at V and 4 bases at J, with 8 bases between the two ends. The CDR3 covers 14 residues. CDR3 bases: TGCGCCAGCAGCTTGGGATCAGGAGGAAACACCATATATTTT. Protein product: CASSLGSGGNTIYF.

V usage is TRBV5-1 and J usage is TRBJ2-1; 8 nucleotides line up with TRBD2. With 4 bases clipped from V and 0 bases from J, the junction kept 3 bases outside the gene matches. CDR1 SGHRS and CDR2 YFSETQ come from the germline V gene. The CDR3 extends over 15 amino acids. The CDR3 reads CASSTGGSSYNEQFF. The DNA for the CDR3 is TGCGCCAGCAGCACGGGGGGGAGCTCCTACAATGAGCAGTTCTTC.

V and J are TRBV5-1 and TRBJ2-4; 8 bases are a match to TRBD1. Germline CDR1 and CDR2: SGHRS and YFSETQ. The V and J ends lost 5 bases and 8 bases, in that order; junction bases with no gene match: 6. CDR3 length: 13 amino acids. The CDR3 region is CASSQDRVDIQYF. The CDR3 bases are TGCGCCAGCAGTCAGGACAGGGTTGACATTCAGTACTTC.

In this sample, this clonotype turned up a few times. The rearrangement joins TRBV3-1 to TRBJ2-7; TRBD1 aligns across 7 bases. CDR3 length: 16 amino acids. Germline CDR1 and CDR2: LGHDT and YNNKEL (reference sequence). V gave up 6 bases and J gave up 1 base; unmatched junction bases: 12. The CDR3 sequence: CASSLSRGQLSYEQYF. The CDR3 coding sequence is TGTGCCAGCAGTCTCTCTAGGGGGCAGCTTTCCTACGAGCAGTACTTC.

This clonotype was recorded a few times. The CDR3 DNA is TGTGCCAGCTCACCGATGACAGGGTTTGGAAGTGCGTCGGGCGAAAAACTGTTTTTT. Its protein is CASSPMTGFGSASGEKLFF. The chain carries TRBV18 and TRBJ1-4; 7 positions agree with TRBD1. Germline values: CDR1 KGHSH, CDR2 LQKENI. The V segment lost 3 bases and the J segment 8 bases; nucleotides outside the gene matches: 21. This CDR3 is 19 amino acids long.

The chain employs TRBV6-6 and TRBJ1-1; D is perhaps TRBD1 (5 bases). CDR1 is MNHNY and CDR2 is SVGAGI in the germline V gene (reference sequence). With 6 bases removed from V and 1 base from J, the gap between germline ends came to 9 bases. The CDR3 length is 13 residues. The CDR3 loop is CASRDGQNTEAFF. DNA of the CDR3: TGTGCCAGCAGGGACGGACAGAACACTGAAGCTTTCTTT.

This clonotype was found a few times. As DNA, the CDR3 is TGTGCCAGCAGCCTAAGCGAAAGCGAGCAGTACTTC. This encodes CASSLSESEQYF. This chain connects TRBV3-1 to TRBJ2-7; D uncertain. The CDR3 loop spans 12 amino acids. In germline, CDR1 is LGHDT, CDR2 YNNKEL (reference sequence). The ends were cut back, 4 bases at V and 6 bases at J, with 10 bases in the middle.

This clonotype has ten or more counts. CDR3 loop: CASSFQGSMNTEAFF. The DNA of the CDR3 is TGCGCCAGCAGCTTCCAGGGAAGCATGAACACTGAAGCTTTCTTT. This chain connects TRBV5-1 to TRBJ1-1; perhaps TRBD1 as D (5 bases). Germline CDR1 and CDR2: SGHRS and YFSETQ. The V and J ends lost 2 bases and 0 bases respectively, with 11 bases between them. This CDR3 is built from 15 residues. Combining the CDR3 with reference TRBV5-1 and TRBJ1-1 gives the whole variable domain KAGVTQTPRYLIKTRGQQVTLSCSPISGHRSVSWYQQTPGQGLQFLFEYFSETQRNKGNFPGRFSGRQFSNSRSEMNVSTLELGDSALYLCASSFQGSMNTEAFFGQGTRLTVV.

This clonotype turned up a few times. The chain combines TRBV7-9 with TRBJ2-5; D is possibly TRBD2 (6 bases). The length of the CDR3 is 14 residues. The V gene lost 5 bases and the J gene lost 5 bases, with 15 bases spanning the gap. Germline assignment: CDR1 SEHNR and CDR2 FQNEAQ (reference sequence). The CDR3 nucleotides read TGTGCCAGCAGCCGACTAGATGTAGGGGAGACCCAGTACTTC. Translation: CASSRLDVGETQYF.

The V and J genes are TRBV21-1 and TRBJ2-7; the DNA was not compared with TRBD1, the D call given in the table. TRBV21-1 is annotated as a pseudogene. The CDR3 extends over 15 amino acids. CDR3 in DNA: TGTGCCAGCAGCATATGGGACAGACCCTCCTACGAGCAGTACGTC. The encoded protein is CASSIWDRPSYEQYV.

Ten or more counts support this clonotype. The V call is TRBV2, the J call TRBJ2-5; TRBD2 agrees at 9 bases. CDR1 is SNHLY, CDR2 FYNNEI, per germline. The CDR3 is made up of 15 amino acids. V trimming: 8 bases; J trimming: 5 bases; junction bases outside the gene matches: 12. The CDR3 sequence: CASGRSSGGGETQYF. The DNA for the CDR3 is TGTGCCAGCGGGCGGAGTAGCGGGGGAGGGGAGACCCAGTACTTC.

In this sample, this clonotype turned up many times. The genes are TRBV7-9 and TRBJ1-2; D gene ambiguous. Trimming stripped 4 bases from V and 6 bases from J, with 15 bases between. The length of the CDR3 is 14 residues. Looked up from germline, CDR1 is SEHNR and CDR2 is FQNEAQ (reference sequence). In DNA form, the CDR3 reads TGTGCCAGCAGCTCTTCGACCTACTACCATGGCTACACCTTC. Translating it yields CASSSSTYYHGYTF.

This clonotype came up many times. This chain connects TRBV11-2 to TRBJ2-5, with D possibly matching TRBD2 (5 bases). CDR3 length: 15 amino acids. V lost 0 bases and J lost 5, with 13 bases in between. Germline V lookup: CDR1 SGHAT, CDR2 FQNNGV. CDR3 residues: CASSLDMAGVETQYF. Here the CDR3 DNA reads TGTGCCAGCAGCTTAGATATGGCCGGGGTGGAGACCCAGTACTTC. Together with reference TRBV11-2 and TRBJ2-5, the CDR3 gives the full variable domain: EAGVAQSPRYKIIEKRQSVAFWCNPISGHATLYWYQQILGQGPKLLIQFQNNGVVDDSQLPKDRFSAERLKGVDSTLKIQPAKLEDSAVYLCASSLDMAGVETQYFGPGTRLLVL.

In this sample, this clonotype turned up a few times. V is TRBV7-8 and J is TRBJ2-1; 7 nucleotides match TRBD2. CDR3 length: 16 amino acids. V dropped 1 base and J dropped 3; count of bases not matched to a gene: 6. Germline V CDR1 and CDR2: SGHVS, FQNEAQ. The CDR3 sequence: CASSLVGGNFYNEQFF. CDR3 nucleotide sequence: TGTGCCAGCAGCTTAGTGGGGGGGAACTTCTACAATGAGCAGTTCTTC.

This clonotype turned up a few times. This chain uses TRBV11-2 with TRBJ1-2, with D perhaps TRBD1 (5 bases). Germline V gives CDR1 SGHAT, CDR2 FQNNGV. This CDR3 is built from 15 residues. Trimming pared 4 bases from V and 7 bases from J, leaving 19 bases between. CDR3 DNA: TGTGCCAGCAGCTCCCCGAACAGGAATGTGCGTGGCTACACCTTC. Translation gives CASSSPNRNVRGYTF. The full variable domain, in which reference TRBV11-2 and TRBJ1-2 provide the parts outside the CDR3, is EAGVAQSPRYKIIEKRQSVAFWCNPISGHATLYWYQQILGQGPKLLIQFQNNGVVDDSQLPKDRFSAERLKGVDSTLKIQPAKLEDSAVYLCASSSPNRNVRGYTFGSGTRLTVV.